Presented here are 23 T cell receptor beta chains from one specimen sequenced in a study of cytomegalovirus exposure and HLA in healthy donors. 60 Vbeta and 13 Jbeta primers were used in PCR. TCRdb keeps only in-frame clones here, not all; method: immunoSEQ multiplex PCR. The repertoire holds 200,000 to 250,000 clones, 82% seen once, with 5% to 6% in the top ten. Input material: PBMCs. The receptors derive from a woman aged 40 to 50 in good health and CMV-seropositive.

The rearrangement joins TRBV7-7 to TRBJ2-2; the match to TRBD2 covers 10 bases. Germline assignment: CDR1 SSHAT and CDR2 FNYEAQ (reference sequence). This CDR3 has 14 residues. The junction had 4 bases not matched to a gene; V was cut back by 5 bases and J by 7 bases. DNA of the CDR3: TGTGCCAGCAGCCCTTCTAGCGGGGGCGGGGAGCTGTTTTTT. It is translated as CASSPSSGGGELFF.

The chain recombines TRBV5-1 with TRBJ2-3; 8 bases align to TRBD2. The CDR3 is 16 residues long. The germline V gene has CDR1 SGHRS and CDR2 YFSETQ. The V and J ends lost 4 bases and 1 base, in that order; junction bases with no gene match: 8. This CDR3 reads CASSLTGGPGTDTQYF. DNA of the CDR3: TGCGCCAGCAGCCTGACGGGAGGGCCTGGCACAGATACGCAGTATTTT.

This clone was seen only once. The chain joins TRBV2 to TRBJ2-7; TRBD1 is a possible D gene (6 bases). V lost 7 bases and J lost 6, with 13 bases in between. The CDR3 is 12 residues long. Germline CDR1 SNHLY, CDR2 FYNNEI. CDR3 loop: CASKGQPIEQYF. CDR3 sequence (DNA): TGTGCCAGCAAAGGACAGCCCATCGAGCAGTACTTC.

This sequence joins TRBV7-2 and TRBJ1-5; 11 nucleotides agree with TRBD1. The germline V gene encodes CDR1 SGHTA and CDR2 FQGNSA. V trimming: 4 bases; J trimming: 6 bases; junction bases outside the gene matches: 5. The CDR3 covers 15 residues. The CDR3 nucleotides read TGTGCCAGCAGCTACGGACAGGGGGCTGGTCAGCCCCAGCATTTT. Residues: CASSYGQGAGQPQHF.

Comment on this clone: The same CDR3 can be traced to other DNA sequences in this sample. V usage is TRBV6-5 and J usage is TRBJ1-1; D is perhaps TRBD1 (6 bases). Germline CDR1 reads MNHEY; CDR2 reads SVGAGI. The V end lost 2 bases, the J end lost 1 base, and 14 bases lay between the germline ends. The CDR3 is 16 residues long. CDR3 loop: CASSYRYTGPNTEAFF. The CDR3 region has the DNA TGTGCCAGCAGTTACCGGTATACAGGGCCGAACACTGAAGCTTTCTTT.

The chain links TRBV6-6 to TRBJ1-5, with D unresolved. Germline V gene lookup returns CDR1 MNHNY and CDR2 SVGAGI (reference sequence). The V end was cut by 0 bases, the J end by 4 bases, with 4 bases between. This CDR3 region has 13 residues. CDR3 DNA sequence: TGTGCCAGCAGTTACTCGAGTAATCAGCCCCAGCATTTT. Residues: CASSYSSNQPQHF.

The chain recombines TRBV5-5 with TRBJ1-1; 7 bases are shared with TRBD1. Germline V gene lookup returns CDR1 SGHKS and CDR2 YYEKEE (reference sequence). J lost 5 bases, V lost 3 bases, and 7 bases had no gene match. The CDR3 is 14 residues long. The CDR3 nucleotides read TGTGCCAGCAGCTCATCAGGGGGGTGGACTGAAGCTTTCTTT. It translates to CASSSSGGWTEAFF.

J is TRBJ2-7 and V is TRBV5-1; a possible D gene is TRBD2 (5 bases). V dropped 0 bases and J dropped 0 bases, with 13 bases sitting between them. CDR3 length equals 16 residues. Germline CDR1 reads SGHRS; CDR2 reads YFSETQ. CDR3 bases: TGCGCCAGCAGCTTGGGAGGGAGCCTCAGCTCCTACGAGCAGTACTTC. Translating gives CASSLGGSLSSYEQYF.

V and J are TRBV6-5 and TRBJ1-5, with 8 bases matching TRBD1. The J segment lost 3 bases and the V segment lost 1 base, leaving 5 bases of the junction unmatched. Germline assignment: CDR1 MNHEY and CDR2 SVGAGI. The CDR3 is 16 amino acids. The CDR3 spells CASSYWRTGPNQPQHF. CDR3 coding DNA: TGTGCCAGCAGTTACTGGAGGACAGGGCCCAATCAGCCCCAGCATTTT.

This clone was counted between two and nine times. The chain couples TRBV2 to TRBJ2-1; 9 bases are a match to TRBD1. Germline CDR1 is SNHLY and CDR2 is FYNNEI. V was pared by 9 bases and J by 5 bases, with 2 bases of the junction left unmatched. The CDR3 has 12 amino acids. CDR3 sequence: CARGQGHNEQFF. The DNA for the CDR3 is TGTGCCAGGGGACAGGGACACAATGAGCAGTTCTTC.

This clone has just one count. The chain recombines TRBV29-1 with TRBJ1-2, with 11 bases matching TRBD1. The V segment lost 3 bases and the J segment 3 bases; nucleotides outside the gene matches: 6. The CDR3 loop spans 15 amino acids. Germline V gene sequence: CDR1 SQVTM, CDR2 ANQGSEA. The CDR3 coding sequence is TGCAGCGTTGATAACGGACAGGGGGCTTACTATGGCTACACCTTC. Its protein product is CSVDNGQGAYYGYTF.

In DNA, the CDR3 is TGTGCCAGCAGCTTAACTAGCGGACCCACAGATACGCAGTATTTT. Translation: CASSLTSGPTDTQYF. This sequence joins TRBV7-2 and TRBJ2-3, with 8 bases aligning to TRBD2. V was pared by 2 bases and J by 2 bases, with 3 bases of the junction left unmatched. Germline V gene lookup returns CDR1 SGHTA and CDR2 FQGNSA. The CDR3 runs to 15 residues.

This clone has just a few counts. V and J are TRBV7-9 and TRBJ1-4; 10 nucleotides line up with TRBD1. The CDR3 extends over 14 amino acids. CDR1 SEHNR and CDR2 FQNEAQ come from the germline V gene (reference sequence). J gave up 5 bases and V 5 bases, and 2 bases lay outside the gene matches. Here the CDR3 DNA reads TGTGCCAGCAGCCCGGGACAGGGGAATGAAAAACTGTTTTTT. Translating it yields CASSPGQGNEKLFF.

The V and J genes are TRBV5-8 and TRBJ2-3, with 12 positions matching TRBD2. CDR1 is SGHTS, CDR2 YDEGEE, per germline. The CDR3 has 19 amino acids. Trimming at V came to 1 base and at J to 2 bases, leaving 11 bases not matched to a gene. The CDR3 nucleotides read TGTGCCAGCAGCTTGCTAGCGGGAGGGCCAAGGTCCTTCACAGATACGCAGTATTTT. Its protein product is CASSLLAGGPRSFTDTQYF. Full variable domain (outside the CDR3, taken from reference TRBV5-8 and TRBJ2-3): EAGVTQSPTHLIKTRGQQATLRCSPISGHTSVYWYQQALGLGLQFLLWYDEGEERNRGNFPPRFSGRQFPNYSSELNVNALELEDSALYLCASSLLAGGPRSFTDTQYFGPGTRLTVL.

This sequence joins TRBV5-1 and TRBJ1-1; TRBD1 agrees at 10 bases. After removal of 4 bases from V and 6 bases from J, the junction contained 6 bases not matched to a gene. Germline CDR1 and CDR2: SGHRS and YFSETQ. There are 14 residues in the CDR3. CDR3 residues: CASSPTGGSAEAFF. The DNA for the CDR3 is TGCGCCAGCAGCCCGACAGGGGGCAGTGCTGAAGCTTTCTTT.

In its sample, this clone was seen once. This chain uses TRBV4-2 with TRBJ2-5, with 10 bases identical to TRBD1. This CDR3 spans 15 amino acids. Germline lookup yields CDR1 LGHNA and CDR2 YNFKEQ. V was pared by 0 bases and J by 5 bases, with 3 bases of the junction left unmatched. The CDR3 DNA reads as TGTGCCAGCAGCCAAGAAAGGACAGGGGGGGAGACCCAGTACTTC. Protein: CASSQERTGGETQYF.

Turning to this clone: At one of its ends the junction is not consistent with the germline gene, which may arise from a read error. The CDR3 loop reads CSSSLARKVGGSYEQYF. CDR3 nucleotide sequence: TGTTCCAGCAGCTTAGCGCGAAAAGTCGGGGGCTCCTACGAGCAGTACTTC. The chain combines TRBV7-9 with TRBJ2-7, with D possibly TRBD2 on 6 matching bases. The germline CDR1 and CDR2 sequences are SEHNR and FQNEAQ (reference sequence). This CDR3 is 17 amino acids long.

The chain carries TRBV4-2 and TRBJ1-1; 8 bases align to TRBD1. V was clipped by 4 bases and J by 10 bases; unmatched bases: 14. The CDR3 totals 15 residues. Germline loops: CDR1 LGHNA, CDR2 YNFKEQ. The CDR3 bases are TGTGCCAGCAGCCTTCAAGGTTTCCCAGGGGGCACAGCTTTCTTT. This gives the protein CASSLQGFPGGTAFF.

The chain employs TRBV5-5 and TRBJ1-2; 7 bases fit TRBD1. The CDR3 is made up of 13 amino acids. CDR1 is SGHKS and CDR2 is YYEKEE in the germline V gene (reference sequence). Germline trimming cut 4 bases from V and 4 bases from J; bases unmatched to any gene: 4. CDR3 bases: TGTGCCAGCAGCCAGGACAGGTTCTATGGCTACACCTTC. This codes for CASSQDRFYGYTF.

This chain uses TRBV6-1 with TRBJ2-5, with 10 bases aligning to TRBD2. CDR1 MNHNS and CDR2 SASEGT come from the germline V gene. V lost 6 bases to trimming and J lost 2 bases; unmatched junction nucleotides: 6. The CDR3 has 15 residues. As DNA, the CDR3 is TGTGCCAGCAGGGGAGCGGGGGGGAAACAAGAGACCCAGTACTTC. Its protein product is CASRGAGGKQETQYF.

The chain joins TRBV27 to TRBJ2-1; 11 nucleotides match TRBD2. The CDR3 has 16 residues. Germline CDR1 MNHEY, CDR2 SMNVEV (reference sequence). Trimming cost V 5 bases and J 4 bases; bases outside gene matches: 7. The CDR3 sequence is CASSPLGLAVYNEQFF. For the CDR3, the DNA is TGTGCCAGCAGTCCACTGGGACTAGCGGTATACAATGAGCAGTTCTTC.

The CDR3, as DNA: TGTGCCAGCAGCGCCGCCGGGGGACAGGACGCCAAGCAGTACTTC. It encodes CASSAAGGQDAKQYF. The gene calls are TRBV9 and TRBJ2-7, with 8 bases aligning to TRBD1. The CDR3 length is 15 residues. In germline, CDR1 is SGDLS, CDR2 YYNGEE. The V and J ends lost 3 bases and 8 bases, in that order; junction bases with no gene match: 13. The entire variable domain, with the rest obtained from reference TRBV9 and TRBJ2-7, is as follows: DSGVTQTPKHLITATGQRVTLRCSPRSGDLSVYWYQQSLDQGLQFLIQYYNGEERAKGNILERFSAQQFPDLHSELNLSSLELGDSALYFCASSAAGGQDAKQYFGPGTRLTVT.

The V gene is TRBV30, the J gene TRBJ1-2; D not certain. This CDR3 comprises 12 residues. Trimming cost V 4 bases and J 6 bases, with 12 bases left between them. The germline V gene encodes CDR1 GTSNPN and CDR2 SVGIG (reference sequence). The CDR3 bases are TGTGCCTGGATTAAAGGAGGGAATGGCTACACCTTC. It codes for CAWIKGGNGYTF.